The clone carrying this TCR beta chain has ten or more counts. The sample belongs to a study of T-cell reconstitution after alpha-beta-depleted transplantation in children. The CDR3 length is 14 residues. Trimming cost V 2 bases and J 1 base; bases outside gene matches: 1. The germline gives CDR1 MNHEY, CDR2 SMNVEV (reference sequence). Unique molecular identifiers were incorporated when the TCRbeta library was constructed. Via MiXCR, TCRdb re-called the PCR reads, giving one row per CDR3 protein. The sample holds some 250,000 distinct CDR3 sequences, about 11% seen once. The V and J genes are TRBV27 and TRBJ1-2; 7 nucleotides agree with TRBD1. The origin of this receptor is a human donor who donated a stem cell graft to a child with acute lymphoblastic leukemia. Material: PBMCs from the stem cell graft donor, obtained from the stem cell graft. In DNA form, the CDR3 reads TGTGCCAGCAGTTTACAGGGGGGTAACTATGGCTACACCTTC. Protein product: CASSLQGGNYGYTF.